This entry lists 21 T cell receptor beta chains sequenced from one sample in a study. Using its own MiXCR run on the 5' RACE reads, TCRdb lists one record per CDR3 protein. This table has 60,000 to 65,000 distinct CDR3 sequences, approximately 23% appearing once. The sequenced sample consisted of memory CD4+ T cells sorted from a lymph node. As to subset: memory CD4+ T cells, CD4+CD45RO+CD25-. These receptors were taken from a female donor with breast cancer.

This CDR3 reads CASSGGTDSNQPQHF. The CDR3 DNA sequence: TGTGCCAGCAGTGGAGGGACAGATAGCAATCAGCCCCAGCATTTT. This rearrangement joins TRBV6-1 to TRBJ1-5, with 7 positions matching TRBD1. Germline values: CDR1 MNHNS, CDR2 SASEGT. This CDR3 contains 15 residues. V lost 4 bases to trimming and J lost 0 bases; unmatched junction nucleotides: 3.

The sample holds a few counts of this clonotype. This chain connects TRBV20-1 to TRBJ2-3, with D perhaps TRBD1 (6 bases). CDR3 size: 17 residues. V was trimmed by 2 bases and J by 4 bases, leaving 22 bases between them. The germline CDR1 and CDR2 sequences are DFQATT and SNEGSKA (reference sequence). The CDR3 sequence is CSARSWGETGASDTQYF. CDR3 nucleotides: TGCAGTGCTAGATCGTGGGGAGAGACAGGAGCCTCAGATACGCAGTATTTT.

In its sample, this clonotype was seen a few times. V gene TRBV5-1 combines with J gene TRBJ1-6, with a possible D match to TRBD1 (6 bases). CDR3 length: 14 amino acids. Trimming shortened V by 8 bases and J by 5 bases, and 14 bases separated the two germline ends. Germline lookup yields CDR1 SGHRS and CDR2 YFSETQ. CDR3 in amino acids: CASKLQGDNSPLHF. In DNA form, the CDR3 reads TGCGCCAGTAAACTACAGGGCGATAATTCACCCCTCCACTTT.

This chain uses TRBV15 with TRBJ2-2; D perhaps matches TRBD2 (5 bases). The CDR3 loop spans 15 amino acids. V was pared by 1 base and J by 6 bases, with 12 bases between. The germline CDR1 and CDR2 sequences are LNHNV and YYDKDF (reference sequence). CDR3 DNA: TGTGCCACCAGCAGAGGGGGAGCAGAACCCGGGGAGCTGTTTTTT. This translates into CATSRGGAEPGELFF.

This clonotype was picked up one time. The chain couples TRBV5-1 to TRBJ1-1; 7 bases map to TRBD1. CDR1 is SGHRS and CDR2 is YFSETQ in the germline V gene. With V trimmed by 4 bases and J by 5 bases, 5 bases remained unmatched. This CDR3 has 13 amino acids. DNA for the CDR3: TGCGCCAGCAGCGCGACAGGGAGGACTGAAGCTTTCTTT. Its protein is CASSATGRTEAFF.

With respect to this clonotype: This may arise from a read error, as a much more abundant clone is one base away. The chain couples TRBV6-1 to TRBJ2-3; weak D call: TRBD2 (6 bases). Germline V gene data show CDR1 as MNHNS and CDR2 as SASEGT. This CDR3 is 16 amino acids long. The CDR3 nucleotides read TGTGCCAGCAGTGAACGGCCGCGGGGCAGCACAGGTACGCAGTATTTT. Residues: CASSERPRGSTGTQYF.

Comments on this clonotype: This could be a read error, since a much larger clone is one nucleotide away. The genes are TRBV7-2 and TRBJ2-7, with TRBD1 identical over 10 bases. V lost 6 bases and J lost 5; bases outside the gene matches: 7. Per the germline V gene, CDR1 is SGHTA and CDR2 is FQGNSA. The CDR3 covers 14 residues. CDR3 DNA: TGTGCCAGCAGACACCGGGACAGGGGAGACGAGCAGTACGTC. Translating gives CASRHRDRGDEQYV.

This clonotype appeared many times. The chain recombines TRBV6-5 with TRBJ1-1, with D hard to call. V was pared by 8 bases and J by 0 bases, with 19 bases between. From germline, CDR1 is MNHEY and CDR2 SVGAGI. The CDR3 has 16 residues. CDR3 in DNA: TGTGCCAGCCAACAATCGGCATATAAGATGAACACTGAAGCTTTCTTT. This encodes CASQQSAYKMNTEAFF.

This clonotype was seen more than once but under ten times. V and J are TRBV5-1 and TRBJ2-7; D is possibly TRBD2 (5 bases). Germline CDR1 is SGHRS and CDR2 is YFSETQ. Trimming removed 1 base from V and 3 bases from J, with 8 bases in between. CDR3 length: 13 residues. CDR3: CASSLSSGYEQYF. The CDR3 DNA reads TGCGCCAGCAGCTTGTCCAGCGGCTACGAGCAGTACTTC.

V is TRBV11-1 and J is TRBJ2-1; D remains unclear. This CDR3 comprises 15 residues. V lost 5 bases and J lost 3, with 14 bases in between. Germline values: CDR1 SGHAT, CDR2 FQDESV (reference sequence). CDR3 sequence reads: CASSLVTSDYNEQFF. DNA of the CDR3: TGTGCCAGCAGCCTTGTAACTTCTGACTACAATGAGCAGTTCTTC.

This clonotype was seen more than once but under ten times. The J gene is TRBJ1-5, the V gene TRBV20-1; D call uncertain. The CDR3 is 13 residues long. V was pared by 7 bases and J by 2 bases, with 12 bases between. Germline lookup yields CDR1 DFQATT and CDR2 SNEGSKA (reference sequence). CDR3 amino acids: CSVKDRGNQPQHF. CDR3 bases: TGCAGTGTTAAGGATCGGGGCAATCAGCCCCAGCATTTT.

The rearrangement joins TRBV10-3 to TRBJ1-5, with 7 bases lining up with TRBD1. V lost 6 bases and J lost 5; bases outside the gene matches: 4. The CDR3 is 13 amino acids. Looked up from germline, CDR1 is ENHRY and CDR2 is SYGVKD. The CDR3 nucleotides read TGTGCCATCAGGGGACAGAGCGATCAGCCCCAGCATTTT. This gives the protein CAIRGQSDQPQHF.

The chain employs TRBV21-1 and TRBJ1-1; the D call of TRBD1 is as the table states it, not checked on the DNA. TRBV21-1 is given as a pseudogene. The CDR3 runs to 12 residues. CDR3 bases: TGTGCCAGCAGCAAAGGGGACATCGAAGGTTTCTTT. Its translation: CASSKGDIEGFF.

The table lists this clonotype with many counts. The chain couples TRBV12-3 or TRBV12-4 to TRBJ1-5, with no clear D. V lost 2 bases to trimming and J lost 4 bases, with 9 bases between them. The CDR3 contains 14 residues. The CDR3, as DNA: TGTGCCAGCAGTTTAAGGGCAGGTAATCAGCCCCAGCATTTT. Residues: CASSLRAGNQPQHF.

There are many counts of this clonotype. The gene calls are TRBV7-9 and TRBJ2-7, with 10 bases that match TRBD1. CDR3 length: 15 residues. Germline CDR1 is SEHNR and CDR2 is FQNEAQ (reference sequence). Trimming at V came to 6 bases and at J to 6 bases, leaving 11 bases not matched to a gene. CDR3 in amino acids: CASRARDRGSGEQYF. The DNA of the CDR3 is TGTGCCAGCAGAGCCCGGGACAGGGGTTCCGGCGAGCAGTACTTC. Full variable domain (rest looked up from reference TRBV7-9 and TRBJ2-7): DTGVSQNPRHKITKRGQNVTFRCDPISEHNRLYWYRQTLGQGPEFLTYFQNEAQLEKSRLLSDRFSAERPKGSFSTLEIQRTEQGDSAMYLCASRARDRGSGEQYFGPGTRLTVT.

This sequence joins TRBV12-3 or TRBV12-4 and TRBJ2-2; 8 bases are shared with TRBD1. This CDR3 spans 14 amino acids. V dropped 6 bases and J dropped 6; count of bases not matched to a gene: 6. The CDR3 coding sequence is TGTGCCAGCAGCCGTGGGGGACAGGCCGGGGAGCTGTTTTTT. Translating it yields CASSRGGQAGELFF.

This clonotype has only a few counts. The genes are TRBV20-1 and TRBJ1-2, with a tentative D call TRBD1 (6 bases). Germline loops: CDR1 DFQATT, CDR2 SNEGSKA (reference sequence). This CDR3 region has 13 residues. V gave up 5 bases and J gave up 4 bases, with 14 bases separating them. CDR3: CSARRGGGYGYTF. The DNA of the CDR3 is TGCAGTGCTCGAAGAGGGGGTGGCTATGGCTACACCTTC.

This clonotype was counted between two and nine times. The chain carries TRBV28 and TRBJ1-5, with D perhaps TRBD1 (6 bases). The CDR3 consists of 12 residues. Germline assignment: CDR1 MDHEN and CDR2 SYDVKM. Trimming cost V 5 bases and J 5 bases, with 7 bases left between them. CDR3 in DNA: TGTGCCAGCAGTCAGGGGTATCAGCCCCAGCATTTT. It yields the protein CASSQGYQPQHF. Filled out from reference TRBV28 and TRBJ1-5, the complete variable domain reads DVKVTQSSRYLVKRTGEKVFLECVQDMDHENMFWYRQDPGLGLRLIYFSYDVKMKEKGDIPEGYSVSREKKERFSLILESASTNQTSMYLCASSQGYQPQHFGDGTRLSIL.

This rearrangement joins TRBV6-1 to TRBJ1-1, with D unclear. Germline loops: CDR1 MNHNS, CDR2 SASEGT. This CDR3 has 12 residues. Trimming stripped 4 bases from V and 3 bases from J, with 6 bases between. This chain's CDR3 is CASSVSDTEAFF. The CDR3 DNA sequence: TGTGCCAGCAGTGTTTCGGACACTGAAGCTTTCTTT.

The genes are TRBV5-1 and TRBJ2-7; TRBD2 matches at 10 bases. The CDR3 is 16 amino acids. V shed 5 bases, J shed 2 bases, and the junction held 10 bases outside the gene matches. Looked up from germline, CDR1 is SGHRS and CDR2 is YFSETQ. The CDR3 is CASRVNPSGSTYEQYF. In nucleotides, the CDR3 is TGCGCCAGCAGAGTGAACCCTAGCGGGAGTACCTACGAGCAGTACTTC.

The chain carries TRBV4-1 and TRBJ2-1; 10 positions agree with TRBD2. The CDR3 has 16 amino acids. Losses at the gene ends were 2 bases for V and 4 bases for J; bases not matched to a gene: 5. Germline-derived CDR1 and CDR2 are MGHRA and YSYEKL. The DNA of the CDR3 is TGCGCCAGCAGCCAATCTACTAGCGGGATTTACAATGAGCAGTTCTTC. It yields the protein CASSQSTSGIYNEQFF.